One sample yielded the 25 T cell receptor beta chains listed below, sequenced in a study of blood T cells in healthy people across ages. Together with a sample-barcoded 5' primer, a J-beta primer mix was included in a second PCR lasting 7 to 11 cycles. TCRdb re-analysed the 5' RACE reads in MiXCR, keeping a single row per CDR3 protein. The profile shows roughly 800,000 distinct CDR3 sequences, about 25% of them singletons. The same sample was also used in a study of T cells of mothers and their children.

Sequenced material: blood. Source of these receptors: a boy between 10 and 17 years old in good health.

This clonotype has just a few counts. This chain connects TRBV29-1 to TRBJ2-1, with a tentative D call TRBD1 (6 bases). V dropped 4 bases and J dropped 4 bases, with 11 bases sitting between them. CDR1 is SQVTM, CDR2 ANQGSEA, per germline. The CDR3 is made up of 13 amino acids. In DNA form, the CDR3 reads TGCAGCGTTGTGACAGGATTGTACAATGAGCAGTTCTTC. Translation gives CSVVTGLYNEQFF.

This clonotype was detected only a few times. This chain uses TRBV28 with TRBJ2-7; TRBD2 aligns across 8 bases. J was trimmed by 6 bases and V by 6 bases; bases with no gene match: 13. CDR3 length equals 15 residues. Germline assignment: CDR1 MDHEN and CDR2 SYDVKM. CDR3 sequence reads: CASRGHSSGSGEQYF. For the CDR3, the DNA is TGTGCCAGCAGGGGACACTCGAGCGGGAGTGGCGAGCAGTACTTC.

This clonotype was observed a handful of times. The DNA for the CDR3 is TGCAGTGCTAGTGCGCTAGCCAAAAACATTCAGTACTTC. Its translation is CSASALAKNIQYF. The chain is built from TRBV20-1 and TRBJ2-4; D gene unclear. There are 13 residues in the CDR3. Germline V gene data show CDR1 as DFQATT and CDR2 as SNEGSKA (reference sequence). V gave up 3 bases and J gave up 0 bases, with 6 bases separating them.

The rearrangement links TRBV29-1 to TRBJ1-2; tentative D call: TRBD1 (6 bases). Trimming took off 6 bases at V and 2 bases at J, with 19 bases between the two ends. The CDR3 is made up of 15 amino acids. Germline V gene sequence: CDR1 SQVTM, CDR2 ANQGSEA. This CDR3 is CSVLWTGRGNYGYTF. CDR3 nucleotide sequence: TGCAGCGTCCTCTGGACGGGAAGGGGGAACTATGGCTACACCTTC. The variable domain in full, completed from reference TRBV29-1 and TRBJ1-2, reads SAVISQKPSRDICQRGTSLTIQCQVDSQVTMMFWYRQQPGQSLTLIATANQGSEATYESGFVIDKFPISRPNLTFSTLTVSNMSPEDSSIYLCSVLWTGRGNYGYTFGSGTRLTVV.

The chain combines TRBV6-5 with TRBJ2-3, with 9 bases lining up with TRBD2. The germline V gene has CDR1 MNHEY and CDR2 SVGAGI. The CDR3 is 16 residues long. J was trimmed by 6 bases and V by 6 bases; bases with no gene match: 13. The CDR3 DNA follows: TGTGCCAGCAGGGACCTGGCTAGCGGGACATTCGATACGCAGTATTTT. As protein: CASRDLASGTFDTQYF.

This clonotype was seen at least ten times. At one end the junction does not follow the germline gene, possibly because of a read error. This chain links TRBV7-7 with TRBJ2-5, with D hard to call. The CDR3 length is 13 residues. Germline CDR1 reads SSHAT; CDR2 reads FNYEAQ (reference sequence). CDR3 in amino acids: CASSRSTQETQYF. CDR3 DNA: TGTGCTAGCAGCCGTTCAACCCAAGAGACCCAGTACTTC.

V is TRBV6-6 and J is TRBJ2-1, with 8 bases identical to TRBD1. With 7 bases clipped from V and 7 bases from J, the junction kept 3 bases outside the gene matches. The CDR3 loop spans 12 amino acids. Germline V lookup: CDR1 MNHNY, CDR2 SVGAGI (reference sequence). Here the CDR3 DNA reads TGTGCCAGCACTCAGGGGGCGAATGAGCAGTTCTTC. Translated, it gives CASTQGANEQFF.

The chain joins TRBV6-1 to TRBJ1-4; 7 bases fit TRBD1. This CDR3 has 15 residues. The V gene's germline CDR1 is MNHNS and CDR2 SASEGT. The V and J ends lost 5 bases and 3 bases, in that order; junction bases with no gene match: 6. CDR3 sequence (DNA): TGTGCCAGCAGTCGCCCGGGACAGCCTAATGAAAAACTGTTTTTT. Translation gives CASSRPGQPNEKLFF.

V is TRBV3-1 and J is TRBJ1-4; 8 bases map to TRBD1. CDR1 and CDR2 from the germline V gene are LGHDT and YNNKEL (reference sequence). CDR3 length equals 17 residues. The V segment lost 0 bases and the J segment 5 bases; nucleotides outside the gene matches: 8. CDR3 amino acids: CASSQETRRQGNEKLFF. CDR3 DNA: TGTGCCAGCAGCCAAGAGACCCGAAGACAGGGGAATGAAAAACTGTTTTTT.

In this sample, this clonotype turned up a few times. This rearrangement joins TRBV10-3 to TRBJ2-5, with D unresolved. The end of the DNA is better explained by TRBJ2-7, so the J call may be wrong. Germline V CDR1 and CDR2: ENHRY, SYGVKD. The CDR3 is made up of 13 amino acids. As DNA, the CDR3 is TGTGCCATCAGTGAGGACACGCGCTACGAGCAGTACTTC. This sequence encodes CAISEDTRYEQYF.

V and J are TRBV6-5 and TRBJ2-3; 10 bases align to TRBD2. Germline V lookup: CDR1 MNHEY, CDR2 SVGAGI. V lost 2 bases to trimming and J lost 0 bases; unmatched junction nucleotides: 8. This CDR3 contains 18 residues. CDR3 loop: CASSYVAGGQTSTDTQYF. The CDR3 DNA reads TGTGCCAGCAGTTACGTAGCGGGGGGACAAACTAGCACAGATACGCAGTATTTT.

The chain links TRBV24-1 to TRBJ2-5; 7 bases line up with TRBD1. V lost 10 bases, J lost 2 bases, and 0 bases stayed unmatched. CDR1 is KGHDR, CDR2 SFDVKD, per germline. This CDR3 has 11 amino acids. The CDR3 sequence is CATGQQETQYF. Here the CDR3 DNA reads TGTGCCACGGGACAGCAAGAGACCCAGTACTTC.

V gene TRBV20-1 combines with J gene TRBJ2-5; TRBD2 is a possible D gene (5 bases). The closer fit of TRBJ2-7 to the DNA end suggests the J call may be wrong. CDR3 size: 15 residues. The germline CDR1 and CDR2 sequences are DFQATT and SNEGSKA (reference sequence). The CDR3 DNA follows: TGCAGTGCTAGCCCAGAAGCGGCTCTATCCTACGAGCAGTACTTC. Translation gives CSASPEAALSYEQYF.

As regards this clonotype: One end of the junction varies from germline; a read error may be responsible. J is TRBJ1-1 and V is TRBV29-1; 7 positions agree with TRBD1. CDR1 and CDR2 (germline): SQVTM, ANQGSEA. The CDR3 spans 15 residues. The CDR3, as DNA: TGCAGCGTTGAAGTTGACAGGGCCCAGAACACTGGAGCTTTCTTT. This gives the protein CSVEVDRAQNTGAFF.

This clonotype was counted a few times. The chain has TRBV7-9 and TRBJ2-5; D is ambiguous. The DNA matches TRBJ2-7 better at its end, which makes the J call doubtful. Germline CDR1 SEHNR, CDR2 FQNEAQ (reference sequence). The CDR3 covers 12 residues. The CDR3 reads CASSFTGSEQYF. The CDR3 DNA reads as TGTGCCAGCAGCTTTACTGGGTCCGAGCAGTACTTC.

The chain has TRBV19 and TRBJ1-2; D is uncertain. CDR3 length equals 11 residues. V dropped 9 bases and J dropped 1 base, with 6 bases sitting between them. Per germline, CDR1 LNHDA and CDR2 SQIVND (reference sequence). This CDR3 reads CASQINYGYTF. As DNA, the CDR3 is TGTGCCAGCCAAATTAACTATGGCTACACCTTC.

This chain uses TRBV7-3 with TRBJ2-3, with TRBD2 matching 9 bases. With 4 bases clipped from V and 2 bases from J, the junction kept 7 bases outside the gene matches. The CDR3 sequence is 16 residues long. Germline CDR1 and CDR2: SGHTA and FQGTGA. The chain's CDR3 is CASSSLAGLITDTQYF. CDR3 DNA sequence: TGTGCCAGCAGCTCCCTAGCGGGGCTCATCACAGATACGCAGTATTTT.

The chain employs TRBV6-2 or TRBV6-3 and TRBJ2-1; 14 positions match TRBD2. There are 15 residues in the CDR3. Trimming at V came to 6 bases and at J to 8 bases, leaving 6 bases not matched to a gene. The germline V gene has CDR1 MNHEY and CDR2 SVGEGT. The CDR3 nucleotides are TGTGCCAGCAGCCTAACGGGACTAGCGGGGGATGAGCAGTTCTTC. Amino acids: CASSLTGLAGDEQFF.

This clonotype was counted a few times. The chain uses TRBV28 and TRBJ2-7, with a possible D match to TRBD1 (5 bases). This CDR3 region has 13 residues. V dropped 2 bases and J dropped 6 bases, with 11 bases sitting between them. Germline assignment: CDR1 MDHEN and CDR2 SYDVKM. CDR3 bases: TGTGCCAGCAGTTTACTGCAGGGCGGCGAGCAGTACTTC. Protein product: CASSLLQGGEQYF.

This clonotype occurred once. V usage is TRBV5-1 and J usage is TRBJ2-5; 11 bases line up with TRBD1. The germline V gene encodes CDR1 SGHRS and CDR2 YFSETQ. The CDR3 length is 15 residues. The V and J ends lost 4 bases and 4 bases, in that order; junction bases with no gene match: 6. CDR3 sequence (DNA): TGCGCCAGCAGCACGCCGGGACAGGGGGTAGAGACCCAGTACTTC. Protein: CASSTPGQGVETQYF.

The CDR3 is CASSSAGVYNEQFF. CDR3 DNA sequence: TGTGCCAGCAGCTCAGCGGGAGTCTACAATGAGCAGTTCTTC. J is TRBJ2-1 and V is TRBV7-8, with 8 bases lining up with TRBD2. V lost 4 bases and J lost 3; bases outside the gene matches: 2. The germline CDR1 and CDR2 sequences are SGHVS and FQNEAQ. This CDR3 is 14 amino acids long.

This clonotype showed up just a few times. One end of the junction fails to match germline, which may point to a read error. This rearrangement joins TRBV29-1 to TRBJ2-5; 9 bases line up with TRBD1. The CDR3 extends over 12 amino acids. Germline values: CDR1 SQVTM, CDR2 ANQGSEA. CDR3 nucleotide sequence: TGCAGCGTTGAAGATATGAGGGACAGGGTACTCTTC. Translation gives CSVEDMRDRVLF.

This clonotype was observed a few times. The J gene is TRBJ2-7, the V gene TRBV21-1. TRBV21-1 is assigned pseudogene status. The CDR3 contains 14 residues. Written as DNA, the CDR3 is TGTGCCAGCAAGACAAAACCTCGTAGCAACGAGCAGTACTTC. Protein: CASKTKPRSNEQYF.

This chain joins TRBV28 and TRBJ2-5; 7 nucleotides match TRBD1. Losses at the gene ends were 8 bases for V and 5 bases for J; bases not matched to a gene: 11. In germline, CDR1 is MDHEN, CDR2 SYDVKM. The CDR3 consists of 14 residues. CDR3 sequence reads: CASGVQGKAETQYF. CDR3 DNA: TGTGCCAGCGGAGTACAGGGGAAGGCGGAGACCCAGTACTTC.

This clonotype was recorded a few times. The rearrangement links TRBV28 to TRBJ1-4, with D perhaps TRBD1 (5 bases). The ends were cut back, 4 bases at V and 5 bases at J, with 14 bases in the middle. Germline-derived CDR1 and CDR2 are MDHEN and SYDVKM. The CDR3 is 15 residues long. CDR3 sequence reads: CASSSRQKQNEKLFF. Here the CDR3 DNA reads TGTGCCAGCAGTTCCAGACAGAAGCAAAATGAAAAACTGTTTTTT.